Listed here are 14 T cell receptor beta chains from one sample, sequenced in a study of OX40 agonist ivuxolimab in advanced cancers. Data came from immunoSEQ multiplex PCR; TCRdb stores just in-frame clones and leaves some out. The sample gives roughly 46,000 clones, 88% of which show up once; about 0.58% is in the top ten. Specimen: CD4+ or CD8+ T cells sorted from blood, collected in a trial of the OX40 agonist ivuxolimab. The receptors were gathered from an adult with an advanced solid tumor such as melanoma, head and neck, liver or kidney cancer.

V and J are TRBV6-1 and TRBJ2-7, with a weak D call TRBD2 (6 bases). Germline V gene sequence: CDR1 MNHNS, CDR2 SASEGT. Trimming removed 5 bases at V and 7 bases at J, with 12 bases between. The CDR3 loop spans 12 amino acids. The CDR3 reads CASSSGTAEQYF. The CDR3 nucleotides are TGTGCCAGCAGTTCCGGGACTGCAGAGCAGTACTTC.

The rearrangement links TRBV12-5 to TRBJ1-5, with 12 bases matching TRBD1. The CDR3 is 17 amino acids. After removal of 5 bases from V and 3 bases from J, the junction contained 8 bases not matched to a gene. Per germline, CDR1 LGHNT and CDR2 FRNRAP. CDR3 residues: CASGDSRDRGLNQPQHF. In nucleotides, the CDR3 is TGTGCTAGTGGTGACTCCCGGGACAGGGGGCTCAATCAGCCCCAGCATTTT.

The V gene is TRBV5-1, the J gene TRBJ1-4; weak D call: TRBD1 (5 bases). V was clipped by 0 bases and J by 8 bases, with 14 bases between them. The CDR3 has 15 residues. Germline CDR1 is SGHRS and CDR2 is YFSETQ. CDR3 nucleotides: TGCGCCAGCAGCTTGGCCGGCCAGGGAAGAGAAAAACTGTTTTTT. Protein product: CASSLAGQGREKLFF.

The chain has TRBV6-5 and TRBJ2-7; no clear D gene. The ends were cut back, 0 bases at V and 4 bases at J, with 7 bases in the middle. The CDR3 is made up of 13 amino acids. The germline CDR1 and CDR2 sequences are MNHEY and SVGAGI. CDR3 amino acids: CASSYSGRYEQYF. CDR3 DNA sequence: TGTGCCAGCAGTTACTCGGGTAGATACGAGCAGTACTTC.

The rearrangement uses TRBV5-6 and TRBJ1-2; no clear D. This CDR3 comprises 14 residues. The germline V gene has CDR1 SGHDT and CDR2 YYEEEE. The germline V and J ends were trimmed by 0 bases and 4 bases, with 10 bases remaining between them. The CDR3 DNA follows: TGTGCCAGCAGCTTGGATGAGGGTCGCTATGGCTACACCTTC. It is translated as CASSLDEGRYGYTF.

The V call is TRBV14, the J call TRBJ2-3; D is ambiguous. Trimming removed 4 bases at V and 0 bases at J, with 14 bases between. The germline gives CDR1 SGHDN, CDR2 FVKESK. The CDR3 is 16 amino acids. CDR3 DNA: TGTGCCAGCAGCCTCCGACCTACGGGCAGCACAGATACGCAGTATTTT. It specifies CASSLRPTGSTDTQYF.

CDR3 coding DNA: TGTGCCTGGAGTGGAGGGGATGGGATCTACGAGCAGTACTTC. Amino acid sequence: CAWSGGDGIYEQYF. This sequence joins TRBV30 and TRBJ2-7; D may be TRBD1 or TRBD2 (5 bases each). V dropped 1 base and J dropped 3 bases, with 13 bases sitting between them. CDR3 length: 14 amino acids. From germline, CDR1 is GTSNPN and CDR2 SVGIG (reference sequence).

The chain is built from TRBV10-3 and TRBJ2-5; D might be TRBD2 (5 bases). Trimming cost V 10 bases and J 0 bases, with 12 bases left between them. CDR3 length: 13 residues. The germline V gene has CDR1 ENHRY and CDR2 SYGVKD. The chain's CDR3 is CATALGYQETQYF. The CDR3, as DNA: TGTGCCACCGCACTAGGGTACCAAGAGACCCAGTACTTC.

The chain carries TRBV14 and TRBJ2-7; 11 nucleotides line up with TRBD2. Germline V gives CDR1 SGHDN, CDR2 FVKESK. V shed 4 bases, J shed 12 bases, and the junction held 8 bases outside the gene matches. This CDR3 is built from 13 residues. The CDR3 DNA reads TGTGCCAGCAGCCCAACCCGACTAGCGGGACTGTACTTC. Amino acid sequence: CASSPTRLAGLYF. The full variable domain, its missing parts supplied by reference TRBV14 and TRBJ2-7, is EAGVTQFPSHSVIEKGQTVTLRCDPISGHDNLYWYRRVMGKEIKFLLHFVKESKQDESGMPNNRFLAERTGGTYSTLKVQPAELEDSGVYFCASSPTRLAGLYFGPGTRLTVT.

CDR3: CASIVTGVRTEAFF. Here the CDR3 DNA reads TGTGCCAGCATAGTGACGGGGGTAAGAACTGAAGCTTTCTTT. V usage is TRBV28 and J usage is TRBJ1-1; D is perhaps TRBD1 (5 bases). The germline CDR1 and CDR2 sequences are MDHEN and SYDVKM. V lost 7 bases and J lost 5, with 17 bases in between. This CDR3 region has 14 residues.

This clone was counted only a few times. The V gene is TRBV5-1, the J gene TRBJ2-3, with D possibly TRBD2 on 7 matching bases. CDR3 length: 15 residues. V lost 3 bases and J 0 bases, leaving 11 bases between the germline ends. Germline V lookup: CDR1 SGHRS, CDR2 YFSETQ. The CDR3 is CASSSEGGSTDTQYF. For the CDR3, the DNA is TGCGCCAGCAGCTCCGAGGGGGGGAGCACAGATACGCAGTATTTT.

This clone was picked up one time. V and J are TRBV28 and TRBJ2-3, with D hard to call. Germline CDR1 is MDHEN and CDR2 is SYDVKM. The CDR3 length is 15 residues. V lost 4 bases and J 2 bases, leaving 13 bases between the germline ends. This CDR3 is CASSSPPELTDTQYF. CDR3 nucleotide sequence: TGTGCCAGCAGTTCTCCTCCTGAGCTCACAGATACGCAGTATTTT.

This clone was seen once. The chain carries TRBV11-3 and TRBJ1-1; weak D call: TRBD1 (5 bases). CDR1 is SGHNT, CDR2 YENEEA, per germline. The CDR3 is 13 residues long. Trimming cost V 1 base and J 5 bases, with 8 bases left between them. CDR3 loop: CASSLGGETEAFF. The CDR3 nucleotides read TGTGCCAGCAGCTTAGGGGGCGAAACTGAAGCTTTCTTT.

The chain couples TRBV5-4 to TRBJ2-2, with D perhaps TRBD2 (6 bases). CDR3 length equals 14 residues. V lost 0 bases and J 4 bases, leaving 7 bases between the germline ends. Germline V gene lookup returns CDR1 SGHNT and CDR2 YYREEE (reference sequence). DNA of the CDR3: TGTGCCAGCAGCTTGGGCGGGGTCACCGGGGAGCTGTTTTTT. This sequence encodes CASSLGGVTGELFF.